The 28 T cell receptor beta chains listed next were all sequenced from one sample in a study of CD4+ T cells in melanoma. Only in-frame clones appear in the TCRdb table, and some are missing; sequencing was by immunoSEQ multiplex PCR. The sample includes about 11,000 clones, 67% seen only once; the top ten take about 12%. The source material was cells from a culture (not recorded whether cultured in vitro). These receptors came from a human donor with melanoma.

In this sample, this clone turned up once. The gene calls are TRBV6-1 and TRBJ1-2, with D uncertain. Germline assignment: CDR1 MNHNS and CDR2 SASEGT. The CDR3 runs to 11 residues. V was shortened by 6 bases and J by 4 bases, with 6 bases between the two germline ends. In DNA form, the CDR3 reads TGTGCCAGCAGATCCACCTATGGCTACACCTTC. It yields the protein CASRSTYGYTF.

The CDR3 DNA follows: TGTGCCAGCAGTTACATGACAGGGGCGGAGACCCAGTACTTC. Amino acid sequence: CASSYMTGAETQYF. The chain combines TRBV6-6 with TRBJ2-5; 8 nucleotides align to TRBD1. Unmatched junction bases numbered 4, after V lost 2 bases and J lost 5 bases. Per germline, CDR1 MNHNY and CDR2 SVGAGI (reference sequence). The CDR3 has 14 amino acids.

The chain employs TRBV6-6 and TRBJ1-2; tentative D call: TRBD1 (6 bases). This CDR3 region has 11 residues. Germline values: CDR1 MNHNY, CDR2 SVGAGI (reference sequence). V was pared by 10 bases and J by 8 bases, with 14 bases between. CDR3 region: CATKGDRGYTF. The CDR3 coding sequence is TGTGCCACCAAGGGGGATCGAGGCTACACCTTC.

The chain recombines TRBV7-6 with TRBJ2-1; TRBD2 agrees at 9 bases. The CDR3 loop spans 16 amino acids. Germline CDR1 SGHVS, CDR2 FNYEAQ. After removal of 2 bases from V and 5 bases from J, the junction contained 7 bases not matched to a gene. CDR3 region: CASSLFGRGGNNEQFF. In DNA, the CDR3 is TGTGCCAGCAGCTTATTCGGGCGGGGGGGAAACAATGAGCAGTTCTTC.

This chain joins TRBV30 and TRBJ1-6, with D perhaps matching TRBD1 (5 bases). V gave up 4 bases and J gave up 0 bases, with 10 bases separating them. The CDR3 is made up of 15 amino acids. Germline V lookup: CDR1 GTSNPN, CDR2 SVGIG (reference sequence). The CDR3 DNA reads as TGTGCCTGGAACGCGGGGGGCTCCTATAATTCACCCCTCCACTTT. Its translation is CAWNAGGSYNSPLHF.

V and J are TRBV5-4 and TRBJ2-5; the D is unclear. Germline-derived CDR1 and CDR2 are SGHNT and YYREEE (reference sequence). The V end was cut by 1 base, the J end by 0 bases, with 13 bases between. There are 16 residues in the CDR3. The CDR3 here is CASSLNPRSDQETQYF. CDR3 nucleotide sequence: TGTGCCAGCAGCTTGAATCCCCGGTCCGACCAAGAGACCCAGTACTTC.

The chain joins TRBV25-1 to TRBJ2-7, with a weak D call TRBD1 (6 bases). V was shortened by 5 bases and J by 3 bases, with 8 bases between the two germline ends. In germline, CDR1 is MGHDK, CDR2 SYGVNS. This CDR3 spans 12 amino acids. The CDR3 is CASSFRGYEQYF. The CDR3 region has the DNA TGTGCCAGCAGTTTCAGGGGCTACGAGCAGTACTTC.

This clone was observed once. The CDR3 nucleotides read TGTGCCAGCACCGTAACTTTCGGTGTTTCTGGCACTGAAGCTTTCTTT. Translation gives CASTVTFGVSGTEAFF. The chain links TRBV7-9 to TRBJ1-1; the D is unclear. V was cut by 7 bases and J by 4 bases, with 22 bases left in between. The CDR3 is 16 residues long. Germline V CDR1 and CDR2: SEHNR, FQNEAQ (reference sequence). The full variable domain, with the rest looked up from reference TRBV7-9 and TRBJ1-1, is DTGVSQNPRHKITKRGQNVTFRCDPISEHNRLYWYRQTLGQGPEFLTYFQNEAQLEKSRLLSDRFSAERPKGSFSTLEIQRTEQGDSAMYLCASTVTFGVSGTEAFFGQGTRLTVV.

The V and J genes are TRBV13 and TRBJ2-3, with TRBD2 matching 7 bases. J gave up 1 base and V 0 bases, and 4 bases lay outside the gene matches. Germline V gives CDR1 PRHDT, CDR2 FYEKMQ (reference sequence). The CDR3 is 16 amino acids. The CDR3: CASSLGGGVGTDTQYF. CDR3 sequence (DNA): TGTGCCAGCAGCTTAGGGGGAGGGGTTGGCACAGATACGCAGTATTTT.

This clone was counted a few times. The chain employs TRBV7-9 and TRBJ1-1, with 11 bases aligning to TRBD1. Germline-derived CDR1 and CDR2 are SEHNR and FQNEAQ (reference sequence). The length of the CDR3 is 16 residues. V shed 1 base and J 8 bases; nucleotides not matched to a gene: 9. CDR3 DNA: TGTGCCAGCAGCTTAGGGGGGACAGGGGGACGTCCGGAAGCTTTCTTT. It is translated as CASSLGGTGGRPEAFF.

This chain uses TRBV6-1 with TRBJ2-1, with 7 positions matching TRBD1. The trim removed 4 bases at V and 1 base at J, leaving 1 base unmatched. Germline V gives CDR1 MNHNS, CDR2 SASEGT. The CDR3 covers 14 residues. The CDR3 reads CASSGQGSYNEQFF. The CDR3 DNA reads as TGTGCCAGCAGTGGACAGGGATCCTACAATGAGCAGTTCTTC.

This chain links TRBV6-1 with TRBJ2-4; perhaps TRBD2 as D (6 bases). This CDR3 is built from 16 residues. The germline CDR1 and CDR2 sequences are MNHNS and SASEGT. V lost 2 bases and J lost 1, with 12 bases in between. The CDR3 spells CASSEKEGSAKNIQYF. In DNA, the CDR3 is TGTGCCAGCAGTGAAAAGGAGGGTTCGGCCAAAAACATTCAGTACTTC.

There are a few counts of this clone. The rearrangement joins TRBV18 to TRBJ2-7; perhaps TRBD2 as D (6 bases). Trimming left V 6 bases short and J 0 bases short, with 12 bases between. Germline CDR1 and CDR2: KGHSH and LQKENI. The CDR3 loop spans 14 amino acids. The chain's CDR3 is CASSLTTSSYEQYF. The CDR3 DNA sequence: TGTGCCAGCTCTTTAACGACTAGCTCCTACGAGCAGTACTTC.

This chain uses TRBV19 with TRBJ1-1; TRBD1 might be the D (6 bases). The ends were cut back, 5 bases at V and 1 base at J, with 8 bases in the middle. The CDR3 contains 13 residues. Germline loops: CDR1 LNHDA, CDR2 SQIVND (reference sequence). The CDR3 is CASSQTGNTEAFF. The CDR3 DNA sequence: TGTGCCAGTAGTCAGACAGGGAACACTGAAGCTTTCTTT.

This clone was seen a handful of times. V gene TRBV11-2 combines with J gene TRBJ1-6, with D unclear. The V end lost 4 bases, the J end lost 8 bases, and 9 bases lay between the germline ends. Germline lookup yields CDR1 SGHAT and CDR2 FQNNGV. This CDR3 comprises 13 residues. This CDR3 is CASSSRWDSPLHF. The CDR3 DNA is TGTGCCAGCAGCTCCCGGTGGGATTCACCCCTCCACTTT.

V and J are TRBV10-2 and TRBJ1-1; a possible D gene is TRBD1 (5 bases). The length of the CDR3 is 13 residues. The V gene lost 6 bases and the J gene lost 0 bases, with 8 bases spanning the gap. CDR1 is WSHSY and CDR2 is SAAADI in the germline V gene. CDR3: CASRGGLNTEAFF. The CDR3 nucleotides are TGCGCCAGCAGGGGGGGGTTGAACACTGAAGCTTTCTTT.

V gene TRBV5-1 combines with J gene TRBJ2-5; tentative D call: TRBD2 (5 bases). The DNA end lines up better with TRBJ2-7; the J call may be wrong. The germline V gene encodes CDR1 SGHRS and CDR2 YFSETQ. The CDR3 is 13 amino acids. The CDR3 is CASSSGNSYEQYF. The CDR3 DNA sequence: TGCGCCAGCAGTTCCGGGAATTCCTACGAGCAGTACTTC.

This chain connects TRBV6-5 to TRBJ2-5, with D maybe TRBD1 (6 bases). Trimming took off 6 bases at V and 5 bases at J, with 10 bases between the two ends. Per the germline V gene, CDR1 is MNHEY and CDR2 is SVGAGI. The CDR3 consists of 12 residues. CDR3 loop: CASRSGAETQYF. Here the CDR3 DNA reads TGTGCCAGCAGGTCAGGGGCGGAGACCCAGTACTTC.

This clone was observed a few times. The chain links TRBV10-3 to TRBJ1-5; D uncertain. The germline V gene encodes CDR1 ENHRY and CDR2 SYGVKD. V was clipped by 2 bases and J by 2 bases, with 4 bases between them. This CDR3 contains 13 residues. CDR3 in amino acids: CAISERGNQPQHF. CDR3 sequence (DNA): TGTGCCATCAGTGAGAGGGGCAATCAGCCCCAGCATTTT.

This chain joins TRBV9 and TRBJ1-2, with D perhaps matching TRBD1 (5 bases). V was cut by 3 bases and J by 4 bases, with 13 bases left in between. This CDR3 region has 14 residues. Germline-derived CDR1 and CDR2 are SGDLS and YYNGEE. CDR3 region: CASSAGGRVYGYTF. Here the CDR3 DNA reads TGTGCCAGCAGCGCCGGAGGCAGGGTCTATGGCTACACCTTC.

This clone occurred once. The chain is built from TRBV10-3 and TRBJ1-1, with D unresolved. CDR3 size: 13 residues. Trimming removed 10 bases at V and 6 bases at J, with 18 bases between. Germline V lookup: CDR1 ENHRY, CDR2 SYGVKD. The CDR3, as DNA: TGTGCCAGCAGATCGAGGGATGCAGCTGAAGCTTTCTTT. It specifies CASRSRDAAEAFF.

This clone was seen a few times. The chain uses TRBV19 and TRBJ1-2; D perhaps matches TRBD1 (6 bases). Per the germline V gene, CDR1 is LNHDA and CDR2 is SQIVND (reference sequence). V was clipped by 3 bases and J by 4 bases, with 12 bases between them. This CDR3 comprises 14 residues. The CDR3 DNA follows: TGTGCCAGTAGTATCAAGGGGGGAGCCTATGGCTACACCTTC. Encoded protein: CASSIKGGAYGYTF. The complete variable domain, with remaining parts taken from reference TRBV19 and TRBJ1-2, reads DGGITQSPKYLFRKEGQNVTLSCEQNLNHDAMYWYRQDPGQGLRLIYYSQIVNDFQKGDIAEGYSVSREKKESFPLTVTSAQKNPTAFYLCASSIKGGAYGYTFGSGTRLTVV.

The chain joins TRBV6-6 to TRBJ1-4; no clear D. The CDR3 is 14 amino acids. V was shortened by 5 bases and J by 8 bases, with 15 bases between the two germline ends. Germline V gene sequence: CDR1 MNHNY, CDR2 SVGAGI (reference sequence). For the CDR3, the DNA is TGTGCCAGCAGTATGACCCCGGACGGGGAAAAACTGTTTTTT. Amino acid sequence: CASSMTPDGEKLFF.

The chain has TRBV7-8 and TRBJ2-3; no firm D call. The CDR3 consists of 13 residues. Trimming cost V 3 bases and J 4 bases, with 8 bases left between them. Germline V gives CDR1 SGHVS, CDR2 FQNEAQ. As DNA, the CDR3 is TGTGCCAGCAGCTTTGCCACGGCAGATACGCAGTATTTT. Its translation is CASSFATADTQYF.

The sample holds one count of this clone. V gene TRBV12-5 combines with J gene TRBJ1-2; D not resolved. V shed 8 bases and J shed 4 bases, with 8 bases lying between them. The CDR3 is 11 residues long. Germline assignment: CDR1 LGHNT and CDR2 FRNRAP. CDR3 in DNA: TGTGCTAGTTCTGTAGGCTATGGCTACACCTTC. It translates to CASSVGYGYTF.

The chain has TRBV19 and TRBJ1-5; TRBD1 might be the D (6 bases). The V end was cut by 6 bases, the J end by 0 bases, with 9 bases between. The CDR3 sequence is 14 residues long. CDR1 and CDR2 (germline): LNHDA, SQIVND (reference sequence). The CDR3 reads CASRRTVSNQPQHF. In nucleotides, the CDR3 is TGTGCCAGTAGGAGGACAGTTAGCAATCAGCCCCAGCATTTT.

CDR3 in DNA: TGCGCCAGCAGCTTGGCGGGGGGACAGGGATATCAGCCCCAGCATTTT. Its translation is CASSLAGGQGYQPQHF. The rearrangement links TRBV5-1 to TRBJ1-5; 9 nucleotides align to TRBD1. Germline V CDR1 and CDR2: SGHRS, YFSETQ. V was pared by 0 bases and J by 5 bases, with 6 bases of the junction left unmatched. The CDR3 extends over 16 amino acids.

The chain recombines TRBV5-1 with TRBJ1-5; D is possibly TRBD1 (5 bases). Germline V gene data show CDR1 as SGHRS and CDR2 as YFSETQ. V gave up 0 bases and J gave up 4 bases, with 11 bases separating them. CDR3 length: 15 amino acids. The CDR3 region is CASSLGDLPNQPQHF. In DNA, the CDR3 is TGCGCCAGCAGCTTGGGGGACTTGCCTAATCAGCCCCAGCATTTT.